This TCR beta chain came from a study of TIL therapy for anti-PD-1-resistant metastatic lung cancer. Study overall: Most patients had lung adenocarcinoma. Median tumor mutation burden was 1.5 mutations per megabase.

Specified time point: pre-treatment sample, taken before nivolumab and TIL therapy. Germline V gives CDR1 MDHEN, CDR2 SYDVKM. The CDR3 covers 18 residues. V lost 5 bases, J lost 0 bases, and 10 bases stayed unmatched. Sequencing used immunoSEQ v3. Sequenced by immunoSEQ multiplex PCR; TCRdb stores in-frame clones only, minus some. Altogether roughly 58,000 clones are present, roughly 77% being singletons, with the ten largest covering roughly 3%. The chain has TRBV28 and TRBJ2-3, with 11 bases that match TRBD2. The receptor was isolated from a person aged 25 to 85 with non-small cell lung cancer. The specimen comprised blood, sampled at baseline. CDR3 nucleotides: TGTGCCAGCAGTCCTTCTAGCGGGAGGCCCTCTAGCACAGATACGCAGTATTTT. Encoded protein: CASSPSSGRPSSTDTQYF.